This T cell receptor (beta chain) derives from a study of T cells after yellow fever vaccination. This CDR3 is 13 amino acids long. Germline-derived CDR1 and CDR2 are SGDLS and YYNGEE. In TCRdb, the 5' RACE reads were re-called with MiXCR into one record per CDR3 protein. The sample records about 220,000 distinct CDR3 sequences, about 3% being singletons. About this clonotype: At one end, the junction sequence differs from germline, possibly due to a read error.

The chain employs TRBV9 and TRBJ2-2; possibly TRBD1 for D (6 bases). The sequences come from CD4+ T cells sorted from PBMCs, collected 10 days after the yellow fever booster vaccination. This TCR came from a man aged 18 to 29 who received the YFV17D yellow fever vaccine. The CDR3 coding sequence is TGTGCCAGCAGCGTACGGGACACGGGGGAGCTGTTTTTT. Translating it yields CASSVRDTGELFF. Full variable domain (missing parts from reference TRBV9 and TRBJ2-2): DSGVTQTPKHLITATGQRVTLRCSPRSGDLSVYWYQQSLDQGLQFLIQYYNGEERAKGNILERFSAQQFPDLHSELNLSSLELGDSALYFCASSVRDTGELFFGEGSRLTVL.